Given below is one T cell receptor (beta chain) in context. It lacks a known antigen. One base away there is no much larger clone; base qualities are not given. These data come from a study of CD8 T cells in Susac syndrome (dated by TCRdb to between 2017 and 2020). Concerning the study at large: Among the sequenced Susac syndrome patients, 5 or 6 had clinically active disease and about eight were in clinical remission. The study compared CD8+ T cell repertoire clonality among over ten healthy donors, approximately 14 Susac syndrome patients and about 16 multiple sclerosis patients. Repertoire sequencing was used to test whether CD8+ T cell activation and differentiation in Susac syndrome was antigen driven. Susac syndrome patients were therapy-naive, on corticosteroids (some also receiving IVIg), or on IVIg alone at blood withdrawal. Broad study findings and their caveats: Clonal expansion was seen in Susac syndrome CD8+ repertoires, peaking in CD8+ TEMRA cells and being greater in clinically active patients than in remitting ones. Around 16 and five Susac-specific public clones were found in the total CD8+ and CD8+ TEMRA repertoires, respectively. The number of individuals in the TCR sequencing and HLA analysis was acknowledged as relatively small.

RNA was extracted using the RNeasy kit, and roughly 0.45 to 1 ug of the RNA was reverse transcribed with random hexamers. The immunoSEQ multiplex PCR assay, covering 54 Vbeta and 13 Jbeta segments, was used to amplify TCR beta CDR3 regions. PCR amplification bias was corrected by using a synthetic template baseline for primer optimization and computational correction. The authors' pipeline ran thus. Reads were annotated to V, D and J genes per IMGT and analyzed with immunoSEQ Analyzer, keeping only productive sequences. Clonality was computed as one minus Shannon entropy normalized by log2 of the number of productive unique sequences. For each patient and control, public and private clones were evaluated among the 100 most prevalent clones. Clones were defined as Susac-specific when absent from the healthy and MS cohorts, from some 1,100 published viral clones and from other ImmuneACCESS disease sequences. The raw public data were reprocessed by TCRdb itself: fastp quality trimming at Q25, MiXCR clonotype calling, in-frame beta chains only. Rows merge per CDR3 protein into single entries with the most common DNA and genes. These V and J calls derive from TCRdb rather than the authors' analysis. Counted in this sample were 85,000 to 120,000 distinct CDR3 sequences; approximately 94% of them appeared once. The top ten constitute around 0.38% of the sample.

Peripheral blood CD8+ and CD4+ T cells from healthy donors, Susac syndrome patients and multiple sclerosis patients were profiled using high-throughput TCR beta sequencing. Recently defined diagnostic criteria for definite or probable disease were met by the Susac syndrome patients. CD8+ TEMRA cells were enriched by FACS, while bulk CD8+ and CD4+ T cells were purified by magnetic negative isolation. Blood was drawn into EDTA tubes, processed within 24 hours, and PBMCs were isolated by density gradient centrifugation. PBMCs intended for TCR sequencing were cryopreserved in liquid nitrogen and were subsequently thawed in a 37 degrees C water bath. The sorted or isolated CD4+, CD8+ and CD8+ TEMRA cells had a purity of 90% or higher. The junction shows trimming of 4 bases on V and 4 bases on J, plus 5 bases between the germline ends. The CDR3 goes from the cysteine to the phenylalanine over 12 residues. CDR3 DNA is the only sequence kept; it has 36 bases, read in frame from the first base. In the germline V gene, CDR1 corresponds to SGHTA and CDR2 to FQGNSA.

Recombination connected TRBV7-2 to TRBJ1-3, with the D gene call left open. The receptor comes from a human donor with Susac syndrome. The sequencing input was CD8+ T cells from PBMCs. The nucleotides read TGTGCCAGCAGCTCCGGGGGAAACACCATATATTTT. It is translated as CASSSGGNTIYF.